What follows describes a single TCR beta chain. These data originate in a study of blood T cell repertoires in COVID-19. Clones were sequenced by immunoSEQ multiplex PCR, and TCRdb holds only the in-frame ones, with some missing. The data hold about 300,000 clones, with just over 85% observed a single time. This CDR3 contains 17 residues. The V end lost 3 bases, the J end lost 3 bases, and 20 bases lay between the germline ends. Germline V gene sequence: CDR1 LGHDT, CDR2 YNNKEL (reference sequence). This clonotype was sampled from a man aged 25-45 years who had recovered from COVID-19. The chain recombines TRBV3-1 (or the pseudogene TRBV3-2) with TRBJ2-5; D is possibly TRBD2 (5 bases). Material for sequencing was PBMCs or T cells enriched from blood (not recorded which). CDR3 nucleotides: TGTGCCAGCAGCCACCTATTGGGCCGGGATAGAAAAGAGACCCAGTACTTC. Translating it yields CASSHLLGRDRKETQYF.